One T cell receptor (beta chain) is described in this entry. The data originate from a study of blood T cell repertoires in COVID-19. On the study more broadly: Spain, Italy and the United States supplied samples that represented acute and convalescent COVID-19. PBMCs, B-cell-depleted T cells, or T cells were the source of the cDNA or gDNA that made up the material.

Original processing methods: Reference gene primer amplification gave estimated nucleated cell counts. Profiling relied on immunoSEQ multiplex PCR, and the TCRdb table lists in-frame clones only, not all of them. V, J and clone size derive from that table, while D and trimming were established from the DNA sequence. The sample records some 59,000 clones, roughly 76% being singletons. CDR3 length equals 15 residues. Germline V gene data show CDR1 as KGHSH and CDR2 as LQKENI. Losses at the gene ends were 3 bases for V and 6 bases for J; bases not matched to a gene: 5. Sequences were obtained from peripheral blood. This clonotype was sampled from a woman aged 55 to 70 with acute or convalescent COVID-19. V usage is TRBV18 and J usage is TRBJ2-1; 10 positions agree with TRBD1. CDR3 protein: CASSPGQGISNEQFF. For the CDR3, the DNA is TGTGCCAGCTCACCGGGACAGGGGATAAGCAATGAGCAGTTCTTC.